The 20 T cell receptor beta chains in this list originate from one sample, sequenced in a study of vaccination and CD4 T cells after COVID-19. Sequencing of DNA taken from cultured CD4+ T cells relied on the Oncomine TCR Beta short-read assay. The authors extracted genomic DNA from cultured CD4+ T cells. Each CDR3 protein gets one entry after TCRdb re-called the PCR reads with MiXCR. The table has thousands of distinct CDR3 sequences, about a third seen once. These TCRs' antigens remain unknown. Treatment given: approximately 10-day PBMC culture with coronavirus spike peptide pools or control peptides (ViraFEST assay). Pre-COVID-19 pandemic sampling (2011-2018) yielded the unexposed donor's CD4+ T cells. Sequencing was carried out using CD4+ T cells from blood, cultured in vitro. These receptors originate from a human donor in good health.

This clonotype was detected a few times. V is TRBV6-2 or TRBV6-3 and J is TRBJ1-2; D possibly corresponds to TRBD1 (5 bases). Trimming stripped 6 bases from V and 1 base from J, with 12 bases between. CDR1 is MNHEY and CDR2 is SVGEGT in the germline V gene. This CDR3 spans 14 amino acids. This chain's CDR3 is CASSPDSHNYGYTF. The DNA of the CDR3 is TGTGCCAGCAGCCCTGACAGTCATAACTATGGCTACACCTTC.

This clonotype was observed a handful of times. CDR3 amino acids: CASSLGGRDRIYGYTF. The CDR3 region has the DNA TGTGCCAGCAGCTTAGGGGGTCGGGACAGGATCTATGGCTACACCTTC. This rearrangement joins TRBV7-2 to TRBJ1-2; 8 nucleotides align to TRBD1. The ends lost 1 base at V and 4 bases at J; junction bases unmatched: 8. This CDR3 has 16 amino acids. Germline CDR1 is SGHTA and CDR2 is FQGNSA.

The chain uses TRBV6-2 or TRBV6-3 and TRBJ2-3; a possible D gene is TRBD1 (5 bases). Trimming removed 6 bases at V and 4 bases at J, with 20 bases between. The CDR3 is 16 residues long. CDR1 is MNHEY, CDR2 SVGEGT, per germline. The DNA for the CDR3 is TGTGCCAGCAGACCCGGTCGGGTCAGGGAAGCAGATACGCAGTATTTT. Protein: CASRPGRVREADTQYF.

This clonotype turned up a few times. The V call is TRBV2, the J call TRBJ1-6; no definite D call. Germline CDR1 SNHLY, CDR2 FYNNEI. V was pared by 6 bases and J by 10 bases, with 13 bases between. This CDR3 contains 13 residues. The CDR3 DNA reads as TGTGCCAGCAGGGCTGGTGAGGAGTCACCCCTCCACTTT. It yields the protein CASRAGEESPLHF. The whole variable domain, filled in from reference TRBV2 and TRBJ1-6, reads EPEVTQTPSHQVTQMGQEVILRCVPISNHLYFYWYRQILGQKVEFLVSFYNNEISEKSEIFDDQFSVERPDGSNFTLKIRSTKLEDSAMYFCASRAGEESPLHFGNGTRLTVT.

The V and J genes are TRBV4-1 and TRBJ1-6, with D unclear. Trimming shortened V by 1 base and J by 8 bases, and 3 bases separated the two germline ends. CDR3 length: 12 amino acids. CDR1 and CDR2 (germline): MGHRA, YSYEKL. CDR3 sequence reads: CASSQADSPLHF. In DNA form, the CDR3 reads TGCGCCAGCAGCCAAGCCGATTCACCCCTCCACTTT.

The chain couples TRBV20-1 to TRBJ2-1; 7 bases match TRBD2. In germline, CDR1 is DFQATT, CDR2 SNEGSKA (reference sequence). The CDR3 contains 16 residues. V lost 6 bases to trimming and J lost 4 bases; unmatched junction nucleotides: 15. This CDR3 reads CSAPSIAGAAYNEQFF. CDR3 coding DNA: TGCAGTGCCCCGTCAATTGCGGGAGCCGCGTACAATGAGCAGTTCTTC.

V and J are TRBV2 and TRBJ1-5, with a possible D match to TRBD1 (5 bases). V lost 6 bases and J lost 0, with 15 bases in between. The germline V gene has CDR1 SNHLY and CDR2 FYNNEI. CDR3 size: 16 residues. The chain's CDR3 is CASRGDSFYSNQPQHF. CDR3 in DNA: TGTGCCAGCAGGGGAGACAGTTTTTATAGCAATCAGCCCCAGCATTTT.

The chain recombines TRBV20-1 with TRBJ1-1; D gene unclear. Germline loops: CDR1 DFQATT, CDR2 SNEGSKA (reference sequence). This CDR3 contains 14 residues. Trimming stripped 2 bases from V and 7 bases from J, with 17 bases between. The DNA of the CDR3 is TGCAGTGCTAGAACGGCAGGAGGTAGGGATGAAGCTTTCTTT. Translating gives CSARTAGGRDEAFF.

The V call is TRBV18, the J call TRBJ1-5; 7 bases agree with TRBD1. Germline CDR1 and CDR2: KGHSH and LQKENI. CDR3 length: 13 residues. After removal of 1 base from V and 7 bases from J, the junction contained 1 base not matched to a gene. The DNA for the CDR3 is TGTGCCAGCTCACCACTGGACAGGCAGCCCCAGCATTTT. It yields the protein CASSPLDRQPQHF.

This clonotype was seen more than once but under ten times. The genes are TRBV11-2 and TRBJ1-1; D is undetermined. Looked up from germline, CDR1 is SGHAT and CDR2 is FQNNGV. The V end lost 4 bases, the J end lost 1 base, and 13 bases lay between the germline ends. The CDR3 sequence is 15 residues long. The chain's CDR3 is CASSSGRIRNTEAFF. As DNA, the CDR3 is TGTGCCAGCAGCTCAGGACGTATTAGGAACACTGAAGCTTTCTTT.

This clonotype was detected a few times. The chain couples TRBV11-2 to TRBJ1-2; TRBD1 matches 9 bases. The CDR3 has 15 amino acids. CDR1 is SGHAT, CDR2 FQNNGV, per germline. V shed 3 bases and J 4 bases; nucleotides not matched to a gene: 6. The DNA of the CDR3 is TGTGCCAGCAGCTTCCTGGGACAGGGCTCCTATGGCTACACCTTC. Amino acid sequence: CASSFLGQGSYGYTF. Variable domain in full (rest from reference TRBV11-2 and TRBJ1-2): EAGVAQSPRYKIIEKRQSVAFWCNPISGHATLYWYQQILGQGPKLLIQFQNNGVVDDSQLPKDRFSAERLKGVDSTLKIQPAKLEDSAVYLCASSFLGQGSYGYTFGSGTRLTVV.

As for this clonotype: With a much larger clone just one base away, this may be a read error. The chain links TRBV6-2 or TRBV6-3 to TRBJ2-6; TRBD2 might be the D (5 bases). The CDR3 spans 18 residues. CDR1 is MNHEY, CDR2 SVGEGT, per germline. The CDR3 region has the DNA TGTGCCAGCAGTTACGGACTTGGCCAAAACTCTAGGGCCAACGTCCTGACTTTC. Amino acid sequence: CASSYGLGQNSRANVLTF.

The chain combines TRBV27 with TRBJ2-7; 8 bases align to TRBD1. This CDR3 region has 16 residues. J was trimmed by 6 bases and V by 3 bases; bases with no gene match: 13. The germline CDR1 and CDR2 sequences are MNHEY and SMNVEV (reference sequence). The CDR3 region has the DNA TGTGCCAGCAGTTTGGGGACTCCGGGACAGGCCTTCGAGCAGTACTTC. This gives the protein CASSLGTPGQAFEQYF.

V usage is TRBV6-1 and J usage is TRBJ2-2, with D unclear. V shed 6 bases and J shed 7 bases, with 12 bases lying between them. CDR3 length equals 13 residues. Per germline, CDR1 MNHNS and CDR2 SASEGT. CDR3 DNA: TGTGCCAGCAGCCGCTCGTGGGGCGGGGAGCTGTTTTTT. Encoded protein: CASSRSWGGELFF.

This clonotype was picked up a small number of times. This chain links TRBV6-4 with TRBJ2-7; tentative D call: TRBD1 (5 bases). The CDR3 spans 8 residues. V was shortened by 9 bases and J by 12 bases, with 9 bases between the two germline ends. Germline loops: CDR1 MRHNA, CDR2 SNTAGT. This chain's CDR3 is CARQVGYF. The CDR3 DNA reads TGTGCCAGACAGGTTGGGTACTTC.

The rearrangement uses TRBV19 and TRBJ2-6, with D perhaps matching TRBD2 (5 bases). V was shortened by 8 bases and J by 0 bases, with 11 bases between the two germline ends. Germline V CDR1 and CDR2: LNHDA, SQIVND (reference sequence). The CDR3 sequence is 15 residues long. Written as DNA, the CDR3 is TGTGCCAGTCGGACTGGGAGCTCTGGGGCCAACGTCCTGACTTTC. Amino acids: CASRTGSSGANVLTF.

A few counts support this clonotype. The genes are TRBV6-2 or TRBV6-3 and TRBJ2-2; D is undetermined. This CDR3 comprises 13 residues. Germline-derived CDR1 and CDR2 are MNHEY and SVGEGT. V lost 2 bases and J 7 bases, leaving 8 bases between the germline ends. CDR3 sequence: CASSYTPGGELFF. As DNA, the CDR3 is TGTGCCAGCAGTTACACCCCCGGCGGGGAGCTGTTTTTT.

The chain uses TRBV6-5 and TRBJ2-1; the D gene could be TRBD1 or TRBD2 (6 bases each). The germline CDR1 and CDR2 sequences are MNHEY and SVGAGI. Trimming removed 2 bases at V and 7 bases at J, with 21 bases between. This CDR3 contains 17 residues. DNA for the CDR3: TGTGCCAGCAGTTACGGGGGGCTAGGAGGGAGATGGAATGAGCAGTTCTTC. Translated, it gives CASSYGGLGGRWNEQFF.

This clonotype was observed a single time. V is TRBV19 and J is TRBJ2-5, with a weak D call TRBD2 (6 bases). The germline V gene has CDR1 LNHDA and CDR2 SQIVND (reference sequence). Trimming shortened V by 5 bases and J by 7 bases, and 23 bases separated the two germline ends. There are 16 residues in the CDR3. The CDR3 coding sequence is TGTGCCAGTAGTCCCAGTCGGACTACCGCTCGGGGGACCCAGTACTTC. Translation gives CASSPSRTTARGTQYF.

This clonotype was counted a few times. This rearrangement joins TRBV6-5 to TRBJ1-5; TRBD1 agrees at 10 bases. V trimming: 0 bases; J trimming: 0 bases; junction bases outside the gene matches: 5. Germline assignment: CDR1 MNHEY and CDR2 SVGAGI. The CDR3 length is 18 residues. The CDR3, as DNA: TGTGCCAGCAGTTACTCCACAAGACAGGGGGCTAGCAATCAGCCCCAGCATTTT. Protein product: CASSYSTRQGASNQPQHF.